Listed below are T cell receptor beta chains from one sample, sequenced in a study of PD-1 blockade in classical Hodgkin lymphoma. Sequencing used immunoSEQ multiplex PCR; TCRdb keeps in-frame clones, though not all of them. This sample has over 25,000 clones, with 55% to 75% found just once. The material sequenced was peripheral blood mononuclear cells (PBMCs), taken before the second cycle of nivolumab. These receptors were collected from a human donor with classical Hodgkin lymphoma. The CDR3 runs from the conserved cysteine through the conserved F or W. The order of the fields is clone size, J gene, V gene, D gene, CDR3 protein, CDR3 DNA. D genes are given only for firm matches. Size values are once, few and many counts, or a class for expanded clones, and some rows have none.

abundance: few; j_gene: TRBJ1-4; v_gene: TRBV2; d_gene: NA; CDR3aa: CASRSRGRVEKLFF; CDR3nt: TGTGCCAGCAGGAGCCGGGGGCGCGTGGAAAAACTGTTTTTT
abundance: NA; j_gene: TRBJ1-6; v_gene: TRBV10-3; d_gene: NA; CDR3aa: CAISSGRTNNSPLHF; CDR3nt: TGTGCCATCAGTTCGGGACGGACTAATAATTCACCCCTCCACTTT
abundance: NA; j_gene: TRBJ1-2; v_gene: TRBV28; d_gene: NA; CDR3aa: CASSLGQGRDTF; CDR3nt: TGTGCCAGCAGTTTAGGGCAGGGTAGGGACACCTTC
abundance: NA; j_gene: TRBJ1-3; v_gene: TRBV28; d_gene: TRBD1; CDR3aa: CASRPGQGSRSGNTIYF; CDR3nt: TGTGCCAGCAGGCCCGGACAGGGATCGCGGTCTGGAAACACCATATATTTT
abundance: NA; j_gene: TRBJ2-4; v_gene: TRBV4-3; d_gene: TRBD2; CDR3aa: CASSQGDLTSGGVENIQYF; CDR3nt: TGCGCCAGCAGCCAAGGGGATTTAACTAGCGGGGGGGTGGAAAACATTCAGTACTTC
abundance: NA; j_gene: TRBJ1-2; v_gene: TRBV19; d_gene: NA; CDR3aa: CASGTKYGYTF; CDR3nt: TGTGCCAGTGGGACCAAATATGGCTACACCTTC
abundance: NA; j_gene: TRBJ2-3; v_gene: TRBV2; d_gene: TRBD2; CDR3aa: CASSDWTSFPDTQYF; CDR3nt: TGTGCCAGCAGTGATTGGACTAGTTTTCCAGATACGCAGTATTTT
abundance: NA; j_gene: TRBJ1-1; v_gene: TRBV10-3; d_gene: NA; CDR3aa: CAIRGLGANTEAFF; CDR3nt: TGTGCCATCAGGGGCTTAGGGGCGAACACTGAAGCTTTCTTT
abundance: NA; j_gene: TRBJ2-3; v_gene: TRBV5-1; d_gene: TRBD2; CDR3aa: CASSLALAGGTDTQYF; CDR3nt: TGCGCCAGCAGCTTGGCCCTAGCGGGGGGTACAGATACGCAGTATTTT
abundance: NA; j_gene: TRBJ2-7; v_gene: TRBV4-1; d_gene: NA; CDR3aa: CASSQGLSYEQYF; CDR3nt: TGCGCCAGCAGCCAAGGGCTAAGCTACGAGCAGTACTTC
abundance: large; j_gene: TRBJ1-1; v_gene: TRBV28; d_gene: NA; CDR3aa: CASSWRGVDEAFF; CDR3nt: TGTGCCAGCAGTTGGAGAGGGGTGGATGAAGCTTTCTTT
abundance: NA; j_gene: TRBJ1-4; v_gene: TRBV7-9; d_gene: NA; CDR3aa: CASSLIRGEKLFF; CDR3nt: TGTGCCAGCAGCTTGATACGGGGTGAAAAACTGTTTTTT
abundance: NA; j_gene: TRBJ2-1; v_gene: TRBV15; d_gene: NA; CDR3aa: CATSRVLGVEQFF; CDR3nt: TGTGCCACCAGCAGAGTATTGGGGGTTGAGCAGTTCTTC
abundance: NA; j_gene: TRBJ1-2; v_gene: TRBV6-6; d_gene: NA; CDR3aa: CASREGRGIGYTF; CDR3nt: TGTGCCAGCAGAGAGGGACGGGGGATTGGCTACACCTTC
abundance: NA; j_gene: TRBJ2-7; v_gene: TRBV7-8; d_gene: NA; CDR3aa: CASSYRRNSYEQYF; CDR3nt: TGTGCCAGCAGCTACAGACGGAATTCCTACGAGCAGTACTTC
abundance: few; j_gene: TRBJ2-7; v_gene: TRBV5-6; d_gene: TRBD1; CDR3aa: CASSLWDRSYEQYF; CDR3nt: TGTGCCAGCAGCCTCTGGGACAGATCCTACGAGCAGTACTTC
abundance: NA; j_gene: TRBJ1-2; v_gene: TRBV7-9; d_gene: NA; CDR3aa: CASSLGNIANYGYTF; CDR3nt: TGTGCCAGCAGCTTGGGAAACATAGCTAACTATGGCTACACCTTC
abundance: few; j_gene: TRBJ1-5; v_gene: TRBV7-2; d_gene: TRBD1; CDR3aa: CASSLLAGGPDQPQHF; CDR3nt: TGTGCCAGCAGCTTGCTTGCAGGGGGCCCCGACCAGCCCCAGCATTTT
abundance: NA; j_gene: TRBJ1-5; v_gene: TRBV6-1; d_gene: NA; CDR3aa: CASSETDLYGGSPQHF; CDR3nt: TGTGCCAGCAGTGAAACTGACCTCTACGGGGGCTCGCCCCAGCATTTT
abundance: NA; j_gene: TRBJ2-5; v_gene: TRBV9; d_gene: TRBD1; CDR3aa: CASSNSGQGQETQYF; CDR3nt: TGTGCCAGCAGCAATAGCGGACAGGGACAAGAGACCCAGTACTTC
abundance: NA; j_gene: TRBJ2-2; v_gene: TRBV2; d_gene: NA; CDR3aa: CASSRRGAGELFF; CDR3nt: TGTGCCAGCAGTCGGCGAGGGGCCGGGGAGCTGTTTTTT
abundance: NA; j_gene: TRBJ1-1; v_gene: TRBV4-2; d_gene: TRBD1; CDR3aa: CASSRGTGGYNTEAFF; CDR3nt: TGTGCCAGCAGCCGTGGGACAGGGGGCTATAACACTGAAGCTTTCTTT
abundance: once; j_gene: TRBJ2-1; v_gene: TRBV5-1; d_gene: TRBD2; CDR3aa: CASREGTISFF; CDR3nt: TGCGCCAGCAGAGAAGGGACTATCTCGTTCTTC
abundance: NA; j_gene: TRBJ2-4; v_gene: TRBV18; d_gene: TRBD1; CDR3aa: CASSMDRAAGSKNIQYF; CDR3nt: TGTGCCAGCTCAATGGACAGGGCGGCTGGTTCCAAAAACATTCAGTACTTC
abundance: NA; j_gene: TRBJ2-7; v_gene: TRBV9; d_gene: TRBD1; CDR3aa: CASSEQGLPYEQYF; CDR3nt: TGTGCCAGCAGCGAACAGGGGCTACCCTACGAGCAGTACTTC
abundance: few; j_gene: TRBJ2-3; v_gene: TRBV4-2; d_gene: NA; CDR3aa: CASSQEGWGPDTQYF; CDR3nt: TGTGCCAGCAGCCAAGAGGGTTGGGGCCCAGATACGCAGTATTTT
abundance: few; j_gene: TRBJ2-7; v_gene: TRBV9; d_gene: NA; CDR3aa: CASSVESGVGYEQYF; CDR3nt: TGTGCCAGCAGCGTAGAATCAGGTGTGGGCTACGAGCAGTACTTC
abundance: many; j_gene: TRBJ1-1; v_gene: TRBV29-1; d_gene: NA; CDR3aa: CSVAGETNTEAFF; CDR3nt: TGCAGCGTGGCCGGGGAGACGAACACTGAAGCTTTCTTT
abundance: once; j_gene: TRBJ2-1; v_gene: TRBV2; d_gene: NA; CDR3aa: CASRAALGYNEQFF; CDR3nt: TGTGCCAGCAGGGCGGCGTTAGGGTACAATGAGCAGTTCTTC
abundance: NA; j_gene: TRBJ1-2; v_gene: TRBV28; d_gene: NA; CDR3aa: CASSRGSLGVYGYTF; CDR3nt: TGTGCCAGCAGTCGGGGATCTTTAGGCGTCTATGGCTACACCTTC
abundance: NA; j_gene: TRBJ1-5; v_gene: TRBV6-6; d_gene: NA; CDR3aa: CASRGENSNQPQHF; CDR3nt: TGTGCCAGCAGGGGGGAGAATAGCAATCAGCCCCAGCATTTT
abundance: NA; j_gene: TRBJ2-1; v_gene: TRBV29-1; d_gene: TRBD2; CDR3aa: CSVETRLAGFYNEQFF; CDR3nt: TGCAGCGTTGAAACTCGACTAGCGGGGTTCTACAATGAGCAGTTCTTC
abundance: few; j_gene: TRBJ2-3; v_gene: TRBV7-6; d_gene: NA; CDR3aa: CASSLSSTFTDTQYF; CDR3nt: TGTGCCAGCAGCTTAAGCAGCACCTTCACAGATACGCAGTATTTT
abundance: NA; j_gene: TRBJ1-1; v_gene: TRBV6-5; d_gene: NA; CDR3aa: CASRRDIIGEAFF; CDR3nt: TGTGCCAGCAGGAGGGACATAATCGGGGAAGCTTTCTTT
abundance: NA; j_gene: TRBJ1-4; v_gene: TRBV5-4; d_gene: NA; CDR3aa: CASSLEGNEKLFF; CDR3nt: TGTGCCAGCAGCCTGGAGGGTAATGAAAAACTGTTTTTT
abundance: NA; j_gene: TRBJ2-6; v_gene: TRBV2; d_gene: NA; CDR3aa: CASSAQGAGGANVLTF; CDR3nt: TGTGCCAGCAGTGCACAAGGGGCGGGAGGGGCCAACGTCCTGACTTTC
abundance: NA; j_gene: TRBJ1-4; v_gene: TRBV5-4; d_gene: TRBD1; CDR3aa: CASSLGGQGGEKLFF; CDR3nt: TGTGCCAGCAGCTTGGGGGGACAGGGGGGAGAAAAACTGTTTTTT
abundance: NA; j_gene: TRBJ1-2; v_gene: TRBV6-1; d_gene: TRBD1; CDR3aa: CASSERTGNYGYTF; CDR3nt: TGTGCCAGCAGTGAGAGGACAGGGAACTATGGCTACACCTTC
abundance: few; j_gene: TRBJ1-1; v_gene: TRBV5-5; d_gene: TRBD1; CDR3aa: CASSLDRAEGGTEAFF; CDR3nt: TGTGCCAGCAGCCTGGACAGGGCAGAGGGTGGAACTGAAGCTTTCTTT
abundance: medium-sized; j_gene: TRBJ2-7; v_gene: TRBV7-9; d_gene: TRBD2; CDR3aa: CASSPGTSIYEQYF; CDR3nt: TGTGCCAGCAGCCCCGGGACTAGTATCTACGAGCAGTACTTC
abundance: NA; j_gene: TRBJ2-3; v_gene: TRBV6-1; d_gene: NA; CDR3aa: CASMEGASDTQYF; CDR3nt: TGTGCCAGCATGGAGGGGGCATCAGATACGCAGTATTTT
abundance: NA; j_gene: TRBJ1-1; v_gene: TRBV7-2; d_gene: NA; CDR3aa: CASTTRNTEAFF; CDR3nt: TGTGCCAGCACCACGCGGAACACTGAAGCTTTCTTT
abundance: NA; j_gene: TRBJ2-3; v_gene: TRBV4-1; d_gene: NA; CDR3aa: CASSNPGRNTDTQYF; CDR3nt: TGCGCCAGCAGCAACCCGGGACGAAATACAGATACGCAGTATTTT
abundance: few; j_gene: TRBJ1-4; v_gene: TRBV5-1; d_gene: NA; CDR3aa: CASSFGGGGDEKLFF; CDR3nt: TGCGCCAGCAGCTTCGGTGGGGGTGGGGATGAAAAACTGTTTTTT
abundance: few; j_gene: TRBJ2-2; v_gene: TRBV2; d_gene: NA; CDR3aa: CASSEAGELFF; CDR3nt: TGTGCCAGCAGTGAGGCCGGGGAGCTGTTTTTT
abundance: NA; j_gene: TRBJ1-1; v_gene: TRBV18; d_gene: NA; CDR3aa: CASSPPWHPEAFF; CDR3nt: TGTGCCAGCTCACCACCGTGGCACCCTGAAGCTTTCTTT
abundance: NA; j_gene: TRBJ2-2; v_gene: TRBV19; d_gene: NA; CDR3aa: CASRRGGRGELFF; CDR3nt: TGTGCCAGTAGGCGAGGGGGAAGAGGGGAGCTGTTTTTT
abundance: NA; j_gene: TRBJ2-2; v_gene: TRBV7-7; d_gene: NA; CDR3aa: CASSLFAGAGELFF; CDR3nt: TGTGCCAGCAGCTTGTTCGCGGGCGCCGGGGAGCTGTTTTTT
abundance: NA; j_gene: TRBJ2-3; v_gene: TRBV5-1; d_gene: TRBD1; CDR3aa: CASTDLDRASTDTQYF; CDR3nt: TGCGCCAGTACCGACCTGGACAGGGCATCCACAGATACGCAGTATTTT
abundance: NA; j_gene: TRBJ1-1; v_gene: TRBV27; d_gene: NA; CDR3aa: CASSLFEGTGTEAFF; CDR3nt: TGTGCCAGCAGTTTATTTGAGGGAACGGGGACTGAAGCTTTCTTT
abundance: NA; j_gene: TRBJ1-1; v_gene: TRBV2; d_gene: NA; CDR3aa: CASNVGEVTEAFF; CDR3nt: TGTGCCAGCAACGTCGGGGAGGTCACTGAAGCTTTCTTT
abundance: once; j_gene: TRBJ2-7; v_gene: TRBV9; d_gene: TRBD1; CDR3aa: CASSFSTRDRAYEQYF; CDR3nt: TGTGCCAGCAGCTTCTCCACCCGGGACAGGGCCTACGAGCAGTACTTC
abundance: NA; j_gene: TRBJ2-6; v_gene: TRBV2; d_gene: NA; CDR3aa: CASSAVTSGANVLTF; CDR3nt: TGTGCCAGCAGTGCAGTGACCTCTGGGGCCAACGTCCTGACTTTC
abundance: NA; j_gene: TRBJ1-1; v_gene: TRBV28; d_gene: NA; CDR3aa: CASSLARAEAFF; CDR3nt: TGTGCCAGCAGTTTGGCCCGAGCTGAAGCTTTCTTT